A selection of T cell receptor beta chains follows, all from one sample in a study of blood T cell repertoires in COVID-19. TCRdb's copy holds only in-frame clones and misses some; the assay was immunoSEQ multiplex PCR. The sample has 190,000 or so clones; about 77% are singletons. The sample consisted of peripheral blood. The receptors come from a woman of 80 years or more with active or convalescent COVID-19. Both conserved end residues are part of each CDR3. The D gene is left open where the match is weak.

CDR3 protein	J gene	D gene	V gene
CASSENGGDSPLHF	TRBJ1-6	NA	TRBV2
CASALGQGRFYPGELFF	TRBJ2-2	NA	TRBV7-2
CASSQVYQGAYGYTF	TRBJ1-2	TRBD1	TRBV4-1
CAWSVRGGFLGGYTF	TRBJ1-2	NA	TRBV30
CASSKTTGRQETQYF	TRBJ2-5	TRBD1	TRBV7-9
CASSHYLPVRGYEQYF	TRBJ2-7	NA	TRBV27
CASSLMAGRVNTEAFF	TRBJ1-1	NA	TRBV7-8
CASSTRTLLGTEAFF	TRBJ1-1	NA	TRBV11-2
CASSYSRDTQYF	TRBJ2-3	NA	TRBV6-6
CASSLAGTVQETQYF	TRBJ2-5	TRBD1	TRBV11-2
CSVVYRGIGYTF	TRBJ1-2	TRBD1	TRBV29-1
CASSLVSGGDYGYTF	TRBJ1-2	TRBD1	TRBV5-1
CASSQDPPLAGVFITDTQYF	TRBJ2-3	TRBD2	TRBV4-1
CASRRGATLGEQFF	TRBJ2-1	TRBD2	TRBV5-1